Included here is one T cell receptor (beta chain) sequence, with context. Germline V gives CDR1 SQVTM, CDR2 ANQGSEA. CDR3 length: 12 amino acids. The V gene end was trimmed by 7 bases and the J gene end by 9 bases; junction bases not matched to a gene: 10. The data derive from a study of blood T cell repertoires in COVID-19. Some clones are missing from TCRdb's copy, which holds only in-frame ones; the method was immunoSEQ multiplex PCR. The table has fewer than 600,000 clones, 80% to 90% seen once. V usage is TRBV29-1 and J usage is TRBJ1-1; TRBD1 matches at 8 bases. The source of this sequence is a young man with COVID-19, enrolled during active disease. The specimen sequenced was peripheral blood. CDR3 nucleotides: TGCAGCGCCCAGGGGGCTGTCGTGCAAGCTTTCTTT. This encodes CSAQGAVVQAFF.